These 28 T cell receptor delta chains share one sample of origin, sequenced in a study of γδ T cells in repeated Plasmodium falciparum infection (dated by TCRdb to 2020 to 2022). Receptors were amplified or captured by multiplex PCR. This sample was sequenced with an Illumina MiSeq. In TCRdb, clones were called once more from the public reads by CATT, and rows of identical DNA were later combined. Counted in this sample were about 51,000 delta-chain clones; about 2% of them appeared once. The ten most abundant clones make up approximately 25% of the sample. Vgamma9/Vdelta2+ and Vdelta2-negative gammadelta T cell populations were flow-sorted from peripheral blood mononuclear cells for bulk TCR repertoire analysis. The sequencing input was gamma-delta T cells from blood. The receptors stem from a pool of human donors (malaria-infected and uninfected, not separated).

This clone was detected only a few times. A single base is all that separates this from a far larger clone, so a read error is likely. Within the sample, other DNA sequences also encode this same CDR3. The gene calls are TRDV2 and TRDJ1; TRDD3 matches at 7 bases. CDR3 length: 19 residues. CDR1 GEAIGNYY and CDR2 EKD come from the germline V gene. The trim removed 0 bases at V and 8 bases at J, leaving 23 bases unmatched. In DNA, the CDR3 is TGTGCCTGTGACACCGTTGGGGTGGGGGACACGGGAAATGAGGTAAAACTCATCTTT. Translated: CACDTVGVGDTGNEVKLIF.

In its sample, this clone is medium-sized (0.01 to 0.1%). This sample also contains other DNA sequences that code for the same CDR3. This rearrangement joins TRDV1 to TRDJ1; D ambiguous. Trimming stripped 1 base from V and 0 bases from J, with 18 bases between. CDR1 and CDR2 (germline): TSWWSYY, QGS. The CDR3 is made up of 18 amino acids. CDR3 loop: CALGEHGFYYLDTDKLIF. Here the CDR3 DNA reads TGTGCTCTTGGGGAACACGGGTTTTACTACTTGGACACCGATAAACTCATCTTT.

This clone was picked up a small number of times. The chain combines TRDV1 with TRDJ1; 7 positions agree with TRDD3. TCRdb lists no J gene, so it was determined here by aligning the DNA to germline. V was pared by 2 bases and J by 0 bases, with 21 bases of the junction left unmatched. Per the germline V gene, CDR1 is TSWWSYY and CDR2 is QGS. The CDR3 consists of 21 residues. The DNA for the CDR3 is TGTGCTCTTGGGGAAAAGGGAACCGGATACGAGGCCTTAGGGTACACCGATAAACTCATCTTT. It encodes CALGEKGTGYEALGYTDKLIF.

To note about this clone: A far larger clone lies a single base away; this is likely a read error. This CDR3 is also generated by other DNA sequences in the sample. The genes are TRDV3 and TRDJ1; 10 positions agree with TRDD3. Because TCRdb records no J gene, it was assigned here through a match of the DNA to germline. CDR1 and CDR2 (germline): TVYSNPD, GDNSRS (reference sequence). The CDR3 loop spans 21 amino acids. Germline trimming cut 2 bases from V and 2 bases from J; bases unmatched to any gene: 26. CDR3 loop: CAFLSASYFFTGGFLTDKLIF. The CDR3 DNA is TGTGCCTTTCTCTCAGCCTCCTACTTCTTCACTGGGGGATTCCTTACCGATAAACTCATCTTT.

In its sample, this clone was seen many times. A far larger clone differs by one base, so this is likely a read error. Other DNA sequences of this sample code for an identical CDR3. The chain links TRDV2 to TRDJ1, with 7 positions matching TRDD3. The germline V gene has CDR1 GEAIGNYY and CDR2 EKD. The CDR3 has 15 residues. The CDR3 coding sequence is TGTGCCTGTCGCTGGGGGGGTCCGTACACCGATAAACTCATCTTC. It encodes CACRWGGPYTDKLIF.

In its sample, this clone was seen a few times. The protein TCRdb lists belongs to a much larger clone and differs from this DNA's translation at residue 9, which points to a read error; the protein shown is made from the DNA. The chain employs TRDV1 and TRDJ1; D assignment may be TRDD2 or TRDD3 (7 bases each). The J gene, missing from TCRdb, was assigned here through DNA to germline matching. The V gene lost 3 bases and the J gene lost 4 bases, with 39 bases spanning the gap. Per the germline V gene, CDR1 is TSWWSYY and CDR2 is QGS. This CDR3 spans 23 amino acids. CDR3 nucleotide sequence: TGTGCTCTTGGGGACACCTTACAGGTTTCCTACGTCCGGGGGATCGTAACTTACGATAAACTCATCTTT. It translates to CALGDTLQVSYVRGIVTYDKLIF.

In regard to this clone: TCRdb lists the protein of a much larger clone for this DNA, which differs at residue 14, so this is likely a read error; the protein given here is translated from the DNA itself. CDR3 loop: CALPHQHNSPATGRTDKLIF. CDR3 DNA sequence: TGTGCTCTTCCACACCAACATAATTCCCCTGCTACTGGGCGGACCGATAAACTCATCTTT. The chain combines TRDV1 with TRDJ1, with D maybe TRDD3 (6 bases). TCRdb lists no J gene, so it was determined here by aligning the DNA to germline. The germline V gene encodes CDR1 TSWWSYY and CDR2 QGS. Trimming removed 8 bases at V and 2 bases at J, with 33 bases between. This CDR3 is 20 amino acids long.

Details on this clone: This is likely an artifact of a read error, given a far larger clone one base away. This sample also contains other DNA sequences that code for the same CDR3. The rearrangement uses TRDV3 and TRDJ1; TRDD3 matches 11 bases. No J gene was available from TCRdb, and it was assigned here by a germline match of the DNA. The CDR3 loop spans 21 amino acids. CDR1 and CDR2 (germline): TVYSNPD, GDNSRS (reference sequence). The CDR3 loop is CAFPTMGVYWGIRSHTDKLIF. CDR3 in DNA: TGCGCCTTCCCTACTATGGGAGTGTACTGGGGGATAAGATCGCACACCGATAAACTCATCTTT.

Ten or more counts support this clone. The amino acid sequence in TCRdb belongs to a much larger clone and departs from this DNA's translation at residue 11, likely a sequencing read error; the sequence shown is translated from the DNA. The genes are TRDV1 and TRDJ1; 7 nucleotides match TRDD2. Per germline, CDR1 TSWWSYY and CDR2 QGS. Losses at the gene ends were 3 bases for V and 8 bases for J; bases not matched to a gene: 15. The CDR3 is 16 amino acids. The CDR3 spells CALGESFPTGETKLIF. Here the CDR3 DNA reads TGTGCTCTTGGGGAGTCATTTCCTACGGGAGAGACGAAACTCATCTTT.

Note on this clone: The translation of this DNA and the TCRdb protein of a much larger clone differ at residue 7, probably owing to a read error; the protein shown here is translated from the DNA. The CDR3 DNA sequence: TGTGCCTTTAGTCGGGGGAATACCCGCAGACTCATCTTT. Protein product: CAFSRGNTRRLIF. The gene calls are TRDV3 and TRDJ1, with D possibly matching TRDD3 (6 bases). No J gene was available from TCRdb, and it was assigned here by a germline match of the DNA. The CDR3 contains 13 residues. Germline V gene data show CDR1 as TVYSNPD and CDR2 as GDNSRS (reference sequence). The V end lost 0 bases, the J end lost 10 bases, and 18 bases lay between the germline ends.

Points on this clone: One base separates it from a far larger clone, so it is likely a read error. Additional DNA sequences in this sample encode the identical CDR3. The V call is TRDV1, the J call TRDJ1; TRDD3 agrees at 9 bases. The J gene comes from matching the DNA to germline here; TCRdb lacks it. The CDR3 covers 20 residues. V was clipped by 4 bases and J by 8 bases; unmatched bases: 26. Germline V lookup: CDR1 TSWWSYY, CDR2 QGS. In DNA form, the CDR3 reads TGTGCTCTTGGGGGGGCAAGACCGTACTGGGGGACGGGCCGTGGCGACAAACTCATCTTT. Translating it yields CALGGARPYWGTGRGDKLIF.

This clone was detected a few times. For this DNA, TCRdb reports the protein of a much larger clone, which diverges at residue 22, most likely from a read error; the protein presented here is translated directly from the DNA. The chain carries TRDV1 and TRDJ1, with TRDD3 matching 10 bases. The J gene, missing from TCRdb, was assigned here through DNA to germline matching. Germline lookup yields CDR1 TSWWSYY and CDR2 QGS. V was pared by 1 base and J by 9 bases, with 38 bases of the junction left unmatched. This CDR3 spans 25 amino acids. In DNA, the CDR3 is TGTGCTCTTGGGGAACCCTATATCGCGTCCTTAAGGGTCTATACGGGGGATACGCGTTTTGATGAACTCATCTTT. It yields the protein CALGEPYIASLRVYTGDTRFDELIF.

In its sample, this clone was seen many times. The mismatch at residue 5 between this DNA's translation and the TCRdb protein of a much larger clone likely reflects a read error; the protein shown is translated from the DNA. This sequence joins TRDV1 and TRDJ2, with D uncertain. The CDR3 loop spans 18 amino acids. Trimming pared 3 bases from V and 5 bases from J, leaving 22 bases between. The germline V gene encodes CDR1 TSWWSYY and CDR2 QGS. In DNA, the CDR3 is TGTGCTCTTGGGGATCTAAATCCCATTACACTTGGAACAGCACAACTCTTCTTT. Protein: CALGDLNPITLGTAQLFF.

This clone was found a few times. A single base is all that separates this from a far larger clone, so a read error is likely. The identical CDR3 is also encoded by other nucleotide sequences in the sample. The gene calls are TRAV38-2/DV8 and TRDJ1, with TRDD3 as a possible D gene (6 bases). The J gene was missing in TCRdb and was found by matching the end of the DNA to germline. The CDR3 has 15 amino acids. Trimming removed 4 bases at V and 5 bases at J, with 18 bases between. Per the germline V gene, CDR1 is TSESDYY and CDR2 is QEAYKQQN. In DNA, the CDR3 is TGTGCTTATAGGGGGACGGGGATGATTCCTGATAAACTCATCTTT. This gives the protein CAYRGTGMIPDKLIF.

This clone came up many times. The protein in TCRdb stems from a much larger clone and differs at residue 3 from this DNA's translation, likely a read error; here the protein is translated from the DNA. This chain connects TRDV3 to TRDJ1; D remains ambiguous. No J gene was available from TCRdb, and it was assigned here by a germline match of the DNA. The CDR3 covers 13 residues. Germline CDR1 and CDR2: TVYSNPD and GDNSRS (reference sequence). The V gene lost 5 bases and the J gene lost 0 bases, with 13 bases spanning the gap. The CDR3 region has the DNA TGTGCCCTCCCATACTCGGACACCGATAAACTCATCTTT. Protein: CALPYSDTDKLIF.

Turning to this clone: A far larger clone is off by one base, so a read error is likely. Other DNA sequences in the sample encode the same CDR3. The chain couples TRDV2 to TRDJ1; D is perhaps TRDD3 (6 bases). The J gene comes from matching the DNA to germline here; TCRdb lacks it. Trimming took 3 bases from V and 0 from J, leaving 13 bases between them. Per germline, CDR1 GEAIGNYY and CDR2 EKD. This CDR3 region has 15 residues. The CDR3 DNA reads as TGTGCCTGTGACCCACTACTGGGAGACACCGATAAACTCATCTTT. Protein product: CACDPLLGDTDKLIF.

Of note for this clone: The amino acid sequence in TCRdb belongs to a much larger clone and departs from this DNA's translation at residue 5, likely a sequencing read error; the sequence shown is translated from the DNA. The chain employs TRDV3 and TRDJ1; D may be TRDD3 (5 bases). The CDR3 covers 15 residues. V lost 4 bases and J 0 bases, leaving 18 bases between the germline ends. Looked up from germline, CDR1 is TVYSNPD and CDR2 is GDNSRS (reference sequence). Here the CDR3 DNA reads TGTGCCTCCCAGGTGGATAATCCGTACACCGATAAACTCATCTTT. This gives the protein CASQVDNPYTDKLIF.

This clone was seen at least ten times. A read error likely explains why the TCRdb protein, taken from a much larger clone, differs from this DNA's translation at residue 15; the protein shown is translated from the DNA. The chain joins TRAV38-2/DV8 to TRDJ1, with 8 bases lining up with TRDD3. The CDR3 is 20 amino acids. Losses at the gene ends were 1 base for V and 3 bases for J; bases not matched to a gene: 20. Germline values: CDR1 TSESDYY, CDR2 QEAYKQQN. CDR3 coding DNA: TGTGCTTATAGGAGCTTCTACTTCCCCTGGGGATACTTGTACGCCGATAAACTCATCTTT. This encodes CAYRSFYFPWGYLYADKLIF.

As to this clone: TCRdb pairs this DNA with a much larger clone's protein that differs at residue 19, likely a read error; the protein shown was translated from the DNA. V and J are TRDV2 and TRDJ1; 10 bases align to TRDD3. No J gene is reported in TCRdb; it was inferred here by comparing the DNA with germline. CDR3 length: 22 residues. Germline V gene data show CDR1 as GEAIGNYY and CDR2 as EKD. Written as DNA, the CDR3 is TGTGCCTGTGACGTGTCGGGCCTTCCCTCGTACTGGGGGATCCCCCTGCCCGATAGACTCATCTTT. Its protein product is CACDVSGLPSYWGIPLPDRLIF.

Of note for this clone: TCRdb pairs this DNA with a much larger clone's protein that differs at residue 21, likely a read error; the protein shown was translated from the DNA. This rearrangement joins TRDV1 to TRDJ1; TRDD3 matches at 9 bases. The J gene, left out of TCRdb, was set here by checking the DNA against germline. The CDR3 is made up of 24 amino acids. In germline, CDR1 is TSWWSYY, CDR2 QGS. The CDR3 nucleotides are TGTGCTCTTGGGGAAGACCTGTGTTCTCGGGGATACGCTTTCGGTAAAAAGTACACCGATGAACTCATCTTT. Protein sequence: CALGEDLCSRGYAFGKKYTDELIF.

In this sample, this clone turned up many times. This DNA's translation differs at residue 11 from TCRdb's protein, which comes from a much larger clone; a read error is likely, and the protein shown is translated from the DNA. The chain has TRDV3 and TRDJ1; possibly TRDD3 for D (6 bases). Germline assignment: CDR1 TVYSNPD and CDR2 GDNSRS (reference sequence). This CDR3 has 13 amino acids. Trimming shortened V by 5 bases and J by 13 bases, and 26 bases separated the two germline ends. The CDR3 sequence: CAKRGRIGDGPIF. The CDR3, as DNA: TGTGCCAAACGAGGGAGGATTGGGGATGGACCCATCTTT.

This clone has at least ten counts. The rearrangement links TRDV3 to TRDJ1; TRDD3 might be the D (5 bases). Germline V gene data show CDR1 as TVYSNPD and CDR2 as GDNSRS (reference sequence). The CDR3 length is 17 residues. V lost 5 bases and J lost 1, with 26 bases in between. The CDR3 DNA reads TGTGCCCTTGATCTCCGGGGGGTACCTCTTCGCACCGATAAACTCATCTTT. It encodes CALDLRGVPLRTDKLIF. Looking up the rest from reference TRDV3 and TRDJ1 gives the full variable domain: CDKVTQSSPDQTVASGSEVVLLCTYDTVYSNPDLFWYRIRPDYSFQFVFYGDNSRSEGADFTQGRFSVKHILTQKAFHLVISPVRTEDSATYYCALDLRGVPLRTDKLIFGKGTRVTVEP.

This clone has ten or more counts. It differs at one base from a far larger clone, so likely a read error. Additional DNA sequences in this sample encode the identical CDR3. The gene calls are TRDV2 and TRDJ1; 8 nucleotides agree with TRDD3. TCRdb supplies no J gene; here it was assigned by aligning the nucleotide sequence to germline. The germline V gene encodes CDR1 GEAIGNYY and CDR2 EKD. CDR3 size: 19 residues. The DNA for the CDR3 is TGCGCCTGTGACACTTTGAGAACTGGGGGCCTTCATTACACCGATAAACTCATCTTT. Translated, it gives CACDTLRTGGLHYTDKLIF.

This clone was counted only a few times. TCRdb's entry gives the protein of a much larger clone, which mismatches this DNA's translation at residue 15, likely from a read error; the protein reported here is translated from the DNA. CDR3 in DNA: TGTGCCTTTAAGGACTACGTTGGGGGTTACCGAGACACCGATAGACTCATCTTT. Translated, it gives CAFKDYVGGYRDTDRLIF. This chain uses TRDV3 with TRDJ1, with a possible D match to TRDD3 (6 bases). The J gene, absent from TCRdb, was called here by matching the DNA to germline. The germline V gene encodes CDR1 TVYSNPD and CDR2 GDNSRS (reference sequence). The CDR3 loop spans 18 amino acids.

Ten or more counts support this clone. For this DNA, TCRdb reports the protein of a much larger clone, which diverges at residue 10, most likely from a read error; the protein presented here is translated directly from the DNA. This sequence joins TRDV3 and TRDJ1; D possibly corresponds to TRDD2 (5 bases). The J gene, missing from TCRdb, was assigned here through DNA to germline matching. V lost 4 bases to trimming and J lost 10 bases, with 22 bases between them. The CDR3 spans 13 residues. Germline CDR1 and CDR2: TVYSNPD and GDNSRS (reference sequence). This chain's CDR3 is CASYMFPAYRLIF. The CDR3 DNA sequence: TGTGCCTCCTACATGTTTCCTGCCTACAGACTCATCTTT.

There are a few counts of this clone. The translation of this DNA and the TCRdb protein of a much larger clone differ at residue 17, probably owing to a read error; the protein shown here is translated from the DNA. The chain couples TRDV1 to TRDJ1, with 13 bases lining up with TRDD3. The J gene, missing from TCRdb, was assigned here through DNA to germline matching. There are 24 residues in the CDR3. Germline assignment: CDR1 TSWWSYY and CDR2 QGS. Here the CDR3 reads CALGELDASDFPYWGIRGTDELIF. DNA for the CDR3: TGTGCTCTTGGGGAACTAGATGCATCTGACTTCCCGTACTGGGGGATACGTGGTACCGATGAACTCATCTTT.

This clone was counted ten times or more. TCRdb records a much larger clone's protein for this DNA, with a difference at residue 12 that likely arises from a read error; the protein given is the translation of the DNA. V gene TRDV3 combines with J gene TRDJ1, with TRDD3 matching 9 bases. The CDR3 spans 13 residues. Germline loops: CDR1 TVYSNPD, CDR2 GDNSRS (reference sequence). The DNA of the CDR3 is TGTGCCTTTAGTCGGGGGGATACCCGCAGACTCACCTTT. This encodes CAFSRGDTRRLTF.

On this clone itself: This likely reflects a read error, since a far larger clone is one base away. The rearrangement links TRDV1 to TRDJ1; D might be TRDD3 (6 bases). No J gene was available from TCRdb, and it was assigned here by a germline match of the DNA. CDR3 length: 16 residues. CDR1 and CDR2 (germline): TSWWSYY, QGS. With 3 bases removed from V and 8 bases from J, the gap between germline ends came to 22 bases. The DNA of the CDR3 is TGTGCTCTTGGGGAGCACAGGTGGCGGGGATCAGGGAAACTCATCTTT. Translation gives CALGEHRWRGSGKLIF.